These 30 T cell receptor beta chains were all obtained from the same sample, sequenced in a study of early T cells in non-severe SARS-CoV-2 infection. TCRdb re-analysed the 5' RACE reads in MiXCR, keeping a single row per CDR3 protein. The sample shows approximately 39,000 distinct CDR3 sequences, 6% to 8% of them seen only once. The specimen comprised whole blood, sampled at baseline. All receptors come from an adult who was a healthcare worker with PCR-confirmed SARS-CoV-2 infection or an uninfected control (not recorded which).

This clonotype was found a few times. The chain recombines TRBV18 with TRBJ2-5; D unclear. The V and J ends lost 3 bases and 5 bases respectively, with 10 bases between them. CDR1 is KGHSH, CDR2 LQKENI, per germline. CDR3 length equals 13 residues. CDR3 protein: CASSPTERETQYF. CDR3 coding DNA: TGTGCCAGCTCACCGACCGAGAGGGAGACCCAGTACTTC.

This clonotype counts as medium-sized. This chain links TRBV10-3 with TRBJ2-3; D not certain. CDR3 length equals 15 residues. Germline-derived CDR1 and CDR2 are ENHRY and SYGVKD. With 2 bases removed from V and 6 bases from J, the gap between germline ends came to 15 bases. DNA of the CDR3: TGTGCCATCAGTGAGCCGGAGTCGAGGCCCGATACGCAGTATTTT. It is translated as CAISEPESRPDTQYF.

This clonotype occurred many times. The chain has TRBV6-2 or TRBV6-3 and TRBJ1-1; the D gene is possibly TRBD1 (5 bases). The V and J ends lost 4 bases and 4 bases respectively, with 16 bases between them. Germline lookup yields CDR1 MNHEY and CDR2 SVGEGT. The CDR3 covers 15 residues. CDR3 loop: CASSFRDGGRTEAFF. CDR3 nucleotides: TGTGCCAGCAGTTTTCGGGACGGCGGGCGCACTGAAGCTTTCTTT.

Only a few counts were recorded for this clonotype. The V gene is TRBV23-1, the J gene TRBJ2-7; D perhaps matches TRBD1 (6 bases). TRBV23-1 qualifies as an ORF whose function is uncertain. This CDR3 is 15 amino acids long. V was cut by 7 bases and J by 2 bases, with 18 bases left in between. The CDR3 bases are TGCGCCAGCAACACCAGGGGACGGACCACCTACGAGCAGTACTTC. This codes for CASNTRGRTTYEQYF.

This clonotype was recorded many times. The rearrangement joins TRBV6-5 to TRBJ2-1, with 10 bases lining up with TRBD1. Per the germline V gene, CDR1 is MNHEY and CDR2 is SVGAGI. The trim removed 5 bases at V and 2 bases at J, leaving 3 bases unmatched. The CDR3 runs 15 residues. The CDR3, as DNA: TGTGCCAGCAGTCGACAGGGGGCCACCTACAATGAGCAGTTCTTC. As protein: CASSRQGATYNEQFF.

This clonotype was counted at least ten times. V gene TRBV2 combines with J gene TRBJ2-1, with a weak D call TRBD2 (5 bases). Trimming cost V 6 bases and J 7 bases, with 19 bases left between them. In germline, CDR1 is SNHLY, CDR2 FYNNEI. The CDR3 loop spans 15 amino acids. This CDR3 is CASRKDLTSWNEQFF. The CDR3 bases are TGTGCCAGCAGGAAGGACTTAACGTCGTGGAATGAGCAGTTCTTC. Filled out from reference TRBV2 and TRBJ2-1, the complete variable domain reads EPEVTQTPSHQVTQMGQEVILRCVPISNHLYFYWYRQILGQKVEFLVSFYNNEISEKSEIFDDQFSVERPDGSNFTLKIRSTKLEDSAMYFCASRKDLTSWNEQFFGPGTRLTVL.

This clonotype has at least ten counts. V usage is TRBV7-9 and J usage is TRBJ2-7; D might be TRBD1 (5 bases). CDR1 and CDR2 from the germline V gene are SEHNR and FQNEAQ (reference sequence). Trimming shortened V by 5 bases and J by 4 bases, and 18 bases separated the two germline ends. The CDR3 totals 15 residues. The CDR3 sequence: CASSPVGIGAYEQYF. CDR3 bases: TGTGCCAGCAGCCCCGTTGGGATAGGGGCTTACGAGCAGTACTTC. The entire variable domain, with the rest obtained from reference TRBV7-9 and TRBJ2-7, is as follows: DTGVSQNPRHKITKRGQNVTFRCDPISEHNRLYWYRQTLGQGPEFLTYFQNEAQLEKSRLLSDRFSAERPKGSFSTLEIQRTEQGDSAMYLCASSPVGIGAYEQYFGPGTRLTVT.

This clonotype was seen a handful of times. The rearrangement links TRBV4-1 to TRBJ1-5; 12 nucleotides agree with TRBD1. The CDR3 consists of 15 residues. CDR1 is MGHRA, CDR2 YSYEKL, per germline. The V and J ends lost 8 bases and 3 bases, in that order; junction bases with no gene match: 5. Here the CDR3 DNA reads TGCGCCAGCGCTTGGGGACAGGGGGCCAATCAGCCCCAGCATTTT. This codes for CASAWGQGANQPQHF.

The chain joins TRBV20-1 to TRBJ2-2; maybe TRBD1 (6 bases). Trimming took 6 bases from V and 7 from J, leaving 15 bases between them. This CDR3 comprises 13 residues. Germline-derived CDR1 and CDR2 are DFQATT and SNEGSKA (reference sequence). Written as DNA, the CDR3 is TGCAGTGCCCAGGACAGAGGGGACGGGGAGCTGTTTTTT. Protein product: CSAQDRGDGELFF.

This clonotype was recorded many times. V usage is TRBV7-2 and J usage is TRBJ2-6, with TRBD1 matching 7 bases. There are 15 residues in the CDR3. V lost 4 bases to trimming and J lost 4 bases; unmatched junction nucleotides: 4. In germline, CDR1 is SGHTA, CDR2 FQGNSA. This CDR3 reads CASSSGGMGANVLTF. The CDR3 coding sequence is TGTGCCAGCAGCTCAGGGGGTATGGGGGCCAACGTCCTGACTTTC.

The chain has TRBV6-1 and TRBJ1-5, with no clear D. Germline CDR1 reads MNHNS; CDR2 reads SASEGT. The CDR3 sequence is 12 residues long. Trimming removed 3 bases from V and 10 bases from J, with 10 bases in between. CDR3 protein: CASSDTQFPQHF. CDR3 nucleotides: TGTGCCAGCAGTGATACTCAATTTCCCCAGCATTTT.

This clonotype was counted ten times or more. An end of the junction does not agree with germline; a read error may underlie this. The chain couples TRBV28 to TRBJ1-6; TRBD1 might be the D (5 bases). The CDR3 runs 17 residues. Germline assignment: CDR1 MDHEN and CDR2 SYDVKM. The CDR3 loop reads CASSSPGGPEYISPLHF. The CDR3 DNA reads TGTGCCAGCAGTTCGCCCGGGGGTCCGGAATATATTTCACCCCTCCACTTT.

At least ten counts were recorded for this clonotype. V and J are TRBV6-2 or TRBV6-3 and TRBJ2-1, with 11 bases lining up with TRBD2. Looked up from germline, CDR1 is MNHEY and CDR2 is SVGEGT. The CDR3 covers 15 residues. With 2 bases clipped from V and 3 bases from J, the junction kept 0 bases outside the gene matches. The DNA for the CDR3 is TGTGCCAGCAGTTACGGGACTAGCGGCTACAATGAGCAGTTCTTC. Encoded protein: CASSYGTSGYNEQFF.

This clonotype was seen repeatedly, ten times or more. This rearrangement joins TRBV7-6 to TRBJ2-5; 7 bases align to TRBD1. There are 14 residues in the CDR3. The germline gives CDR1 SGHVS, CDR2 FNYEAQ. After removal of 1 base from V and 2 bases from J, the junction contained 1 base not matched to a gene. The CDR3 DNA is TGTGCCAGCAGCTTAGGGACAGGACAAGAGACCCAGTACTTC. Protein sequence: CASSLGTGQETQYF.

At least ten counts were recorded for this clonotype. V gene TRBV15 combines with J gene TRBJ1-4, with 9 positions matching TRBD1. This CDR3 has 17 amino acids. Germline V gives CDR1 LNHNV, CDR2 YYDKDF (reference sequence). The ends lost 3 bases at V and 8 bases at J; junction bases unmatched: 13. The CDR3 nucleotides are TGTGCCACCAGCAGTCCGGGACAGGGAGTTCTTAACGAAAAACTGTTTTTT. This encodes CATSSPGQGVLNEKLFF.

Relative to its sample, this clonotype is large (0.1 to 1%). The chain uses TRBV29-1 and TRBJ2-7; no reliable D call. The CDR3 runs to 13 residues. Trimming removed 7 bases at V and 0 bases at J, with 13 bases between. Germline lookup yields CDR1 SQVTM and CDR2 ANQGSEA. CDR3 bases: TGCAGCGCCGTCCAGAGTAACTCCTACGAGCAGTACTTC. This codes for CSAVQSNSYEQYF.

The rearrangement links TRBV2 to TRBJ1-1; D not certain. Germline V lookup: CDR1 SNHLY, CDR2 FYNNEI. The CDR3 length is 15 residues. The V end was cut by 1 base, the J end by 3 bases, with 12 bases between. The DNA of the CDR3 is TGTGCCAGCAGTGAAGTGGTAGGGCGGGACACTGAAGCTTTCTTT. Encoded protein: CASSEVVGRDTEAFF.

This clonotype has at least ten counts. CDR3 DNA: TGCAGTGCTAAAAAGCGGGTCGACCTGTACGAGCAGTACTTC. Its protein is CSAKKRVDLYEQYF. The genes are TRBV20-1 and TRBJ2-7, with a weak D call TRBD2 (6 bases). With 4 bases removed from V and 4 bases from J, the gap between germline ends came to 17 bases. The germline V gene has CDR1 DFQATT and CDR2 SNEGSKA (reference sequence). The CDR3 consists of 14 residues.

V usage is TRBV28 and J usage is TRBJ1-3; 7 bases are shared with TRBD1. The germline CDR1 and CDR2 sequences are MDHEN and SYDVKM. Trimming at V came to 5 bases and at J to 2 bases, leaving 3 bases not matched to a gene. CDR3 length: 14 residues. CDR3 in DNA: TGTGCCAGCAGTCTCAGGGGGACTGGAAACACCATATATTTT. Amino acid sequence: CASSLRGTGNTIYF.

This clonotype was recorded many times. This chain links TRBV7-9 with TRBJ2-5; D remains ambiguous. The CDR3 runs 12 residues. Germline CDR1 SEHNR, CDR2 FQNEAQ (reference sequence). Trimming took 1 base from V and 2 from J, leaving 2 bases between them. The CDR3 region has the DNA TGTGCCAGCAGCTTAGGACAAGAGACCCAGTACTTC. It specifies CASSLGQETQYF.

The rearrangement joins TRBV30 to TRBJ1-3; no definite D call. The germline gives CDR1 GTSNPN, CDR2 SVGIG (reference sequence). CDR3 length: 13 residues. V dropped 3 bases and J dropped 0 bases, with 6 bases sitting between them. The CDR3 region has the DNA TGTGCCTGGAGACAGAGCTCTGGAAACACCATATATTTT. The encoded protein is CAWRQSSGNTIYF.

This clonotype was seen many times. The gene calls are TRBV7-9 and TRBJ2-7, with D tentatively TRBD2 (6 bases). There are 15 residues in the CDR3. CDR1 and CDR2 from the germline V gene are SEHNR and FQNEAQ (reference sequence). V lost 3 bases to trimming and J lost 0 bases, with 12 bases between them. CDR3 DNA: TGTGCCAGCAGCTTGGGACTGACAGTCTCCTACGAGCAGTACTTC. Protein product: CASSLGLTVSYEQYF.

This clonotype showed up many times. The V and J genes are TRBV29-1 and TRBJ1-2; D is perhaps TRBD1 (6 bases). Germline values: CDR1 SQVTM, CDR2 ANQGSEA. V was cut by 3 bases and J by 4 bases, with 15 bases left in between. There are 14 residues in the CDR3. The CDR3 DNA reads TGCAGCGTTGACAAGACAGGTTTCCGCTATGGCTACACCTTC. Translating gives CSVDKTGFRYGYTF. Variable domain in full (rest from reference TRBV29-1 and TRBJ1-2): SAVISQKPSRDICQRGTSLTIQCQVDSQVTMMFWYRQQPGQSLTLIATANQGSEATYESGFVIDKFPISRPNLTFSTLTVSNMSPEDSSIYLCSVDKTGFRYGYTFGSGTRLTVV.

This clonotype was seen ten or more times. The chain has TRBV9 and TRBJ1-3; maybe TRBD1 (6 bases). V was clipped by 0 bases and J by 0 bases, with 13 bases between them. The germline gives CDR1 SGDLS, CDR2 YYNGEE. This CDR3 has 17 amino acids. For the CDR3, the DNA is TGTGCCAGCAGCGTAGCCCCCCAGGGGAGCTCTGGAAACACCATATATTTT. This translates into CASSVAPQGSSGNTIYF.

This clonotype appeared many times. CDR3: CASSKGDEGGTSGANVLTF. The CDR3 DNA is TGTGCCAGCAGCAAAGGGGATGAAGGAGGGACCTCTGGGGCCAACGTCCTGACTTTC. This sequence joins TRBV7-6 and TRBJ2-6; D possibly corresponds to TRBD2 (6 bases). Trimming stripped 5 bases from V and 0 bases from J, with 20 bases between. This CDR3 has 19 amino acids. From germline, CDR1 is SGHVS and CDR2 FNYEAQ.

Within the sample, this clonotype is medium-sized (0.01 to 0.1%). The chain employs TRBV11-2 and TRBJ2-1, with unresolved D. Per the germline V gene, CDR1 is SGHAT and CDR2 is FQNNGV. Trimming took 5 bases from V and 6 from J, leaving 8 bases between them. This CDR3 is built from 12 residues. Here the CDR3 reads CASSLTRNEQFF. CDR3 sequence (DNA): TGTGCCAGCAGCCTAACCCGCAATGAGCAGTTCTTC.

This clonotype has a count of ten or more. This chain uses TRBV7-2 with TRBJ2-7, with TRBD2 matching over 9 bases. V shed 1 base and J 7 bases; nucleotides not matched to a gene: 8. CDR3 size: 15 residues. Looked up from germline, CDR1 is SGHTA and CDR2 is FQGNSA. The CDR3 bases are TGTGCCAGCAGCTTAGAGGCTAGCGGGACGCGGGAGCAGTACTTC. Translating gives CASSLEASGTREQYF.

This clonotype has only a few counts. In DNA, the CDR3 is TGCAGCGTTCGCTGGCCCGGGGCTAACTATGGCTACACCTTC. This encodes CSVRWPGANYGYTF. The chain recombines TRBV29-1 with TRBJ1-2; D is ambiguous. V lost 5 bases and J 0 bases, leaving 13 bases between the germline ends. This CDR3 has 14 amino acids. CDR1 and CDR2 from the germline V gene are SQVTM and ANQGSEA.

At least ten counts were recorded for this clonotype. This chain connects TRBV7-9 to TRBJ2-5; TRBD2 aligns across 8 bases. The CDR3 spans 15 residues. V was clipped by 3 bases and J by 7 bases; unmatched bases: 10. Germline V gene data show CDR1 as SEHNR and CDR2 as FQNEAQ (reference sequence). The CDR3 coding sequence is TGTGCCAGCAGCTTCGGACTAGCAGCGACAGGGACCCAGTACTTC. It codes for CASSFGLAATGTQYF.

In this sample, this clonotype turned up a few times. The genes are TRBV7-9 and TRBJ2-2, with 8 bases that match TRBD2. Germline V CDR1 and CDR2: SEHNR, FQNEAQ (reference sequence). This CDR3 spans 13 amino acids. The ends lost 9 bases at V and 5 bases at J; junction bases unmatched: 5. CDR3 region: CARSSGSTGELFF. CDR3 in DNA: TGTGCCAGATCTAGCGGGTCTACCGGGGAGCTGTTTTTT.